The rows below give T cell receptor beta chains drawn from one sample of a study of blood T cell repertoires in COVID-19. Assay used: immunoSEQ multiplex PCR; TCRdb lists only in-frame clones, some missing. The sample contains about 250,000 clones, roughly 85% of which appear only once. The source material was peripheral blood. These TCRs come from a man aged 18 to 30 with active or convalescent COVID-19. The CDR3 runs from the conserved cysteine through the conserved F or W. A D gene is named only where the DNA matches it firmly. Size is stated for part of the rows, as once, few or many counts, or as a class when the clone is expanded.

>NA|TRBJ1-1|NA|TRBV19
TGTGCCAGTTCACCGACAGGAGCCTGGGAAGCTTTCTTT
CASSPTGAWEAFF
>NA|TRBJ2-7|NA|TRBV27
TGTGCCAGCAAGTTCTCAGGGGCGACCTACGAGCAGTACTTC
CASKFSGATYEQYF
>NA|TRBJ2-7|NA|TRBV23-1
TGCGCCAGGGTCTCGAACACAGACACCTACGAGCAGTACTTC
CARVSNTDTYEQYF
>TRBD1|TRBJ2-3|NA|TRBV4-3
TGCGCCAGCAGCCAGGGACAGGGGGCGACAGATACGCAGTATTTT
CASSQGQGATDTQYF
>TRBD2|TRBJ2-5|NA|TRBV3-1/TRBV3-2
TGTGCCAGCAGCCGAGGAACTAGCGACCGCCAAGAGACCCAGTACTTC
CASSRGTSDRQETQYF
>TRBD1|TRBJ2-3|NA|TRBV15
TGTGCCACCAGCAGAGGAGACAGGGACCCCACATATACGCAGTATTTT
CATSRGDRDPTYTQYF
>TRBD1|TRBJ1-2|NA|TRBV7-9
TGTGCCAGCAGCTTAGACAGGGGTTATGGCTACACCTTC
CASSLDRGYGYTF
>NA|TRBJ1-5|NA|TRBV7-9
TGTGCCAGCAGCTTAGGCAGCGGGAAGCCCCAGCATTTT
CASSLGSGKPQHF
>NA|TRBJ1-5|NA|TRBV23-1
TGCGCCAGCAGTCAATCGTGGCGGACGGACTTCAATCAGCCCCAGCATTTT
CASSQSWRTDFNQPQHF
>TRBD2|TRBJ2-1|NA|TRBV4-1
TGCGCCAGCAGACTCAACCCGGGACTAGCGGCCCAAAGGGACAATGAGCAGTTCTTC
CASRLNPGLAAQRDNEQFF
>NA|TRBJ1-1|NA|TRBV19
TGTGCCAGTAGTTTATCGTCCACTGAAGCTTTCTTT
CASSLSSTEAFF
>TRBD1|TRBJ1-5|once|TRBV4-1
TGCGCCAGCAGCCAGGGACAGCTCAATCAGCCCCAGCATTTT
CASSQGQLNQPQHF
>NA|TRBJ1-4|NA|TRBV2
TGTGCCAGCAGTGAAAGTCCAGGGCGTAATGAAAAACTGTTTTTT
CASSESPGRNEKLFF
>NA|TRBJ1-1|NA|TRBV6-1
TGTGCCAGCAGTGAAGACGGACATCCGGTCTCTGAAGCTTTCTTT
CASSEDGHPVSEAFF
>NA|TRBJ2-1|NA|TRBV6-5
TGTGCGAGCGGGCTGACCTACAATGAGCAGTTCTTC
CASGLTYNEQFF
>TRBD2|TRBJ2-3|NA|TRBV6-2/TRBV6-3
TGTGCCAGCAGTTACCCCGGACTAGCGGGCCGCACAGATACGCAGTATTTT
CASSYPGLAGRTDTQYF
>NA|TRBJ2-7|NA|TRBV18
TGTGCCAGCTCACCACGGTCAGGCTACGAGCAGTACTTC
CASSPRSGYEQYF
>NA|TRBJ1-1|NA|TRBV6-2/TRBV6-3
TGTGCCAGCAGCCCAGCCGGCACTGAAGCTTTCTTT
CASSPAGTEAFF
>NA|TRBJ1-3|NA|TRBV7-2
TGTGCCAGCAGCCCATTTCAGGGTCCGGGAAACACCATATATTTT
CASSPFQGPGNTIYF
>TRBD1|TRBJ2-7|once|TRBV2
TGTGCCAGCAGTGAAGCCCCGACAGGGGGCTCCGAGCAGTACTTC
CASSEAPTGGSEQYF
>NA|TRBJ2-1|NA|TRBV4-3
TGCGCCAGCAGCCAGTACGTGGAGATCGCCTACAATGAGCAGTTCTTC
CASSQYVEIAYNEQFF
>TRBD1|TRBJ1-1|once|TRBV18
TGTGCCAGCTCACCCGGGACAGGGGACACTGAAGCTTTCTTT
CASSPGTGDTEAFF
>TRBD1|TRBJ2-7|NA|TRBV11-3
TGTGCCAGCAGCTCCCCCGGGACAGGGTGGGACGAGCAGTACTTC
CASSSPGTGWDEQYF
>TRBD1|TRBJ1-1|once|TRBV5-1
TGCGCCAGCAACCTCCAGGGGGACTTATTTCCCTCTGAAGCTTTCTTT
CASNLQGDLFPSEAFF
>TRBD1|TRBJ1-6|NA|TRBV18
TGTGCCAGCTCACCACAGACAGGGGGCGCGGGTTCACCCCTCCACTTT
CASSPQTGGAGSPLHF
>TRBD2|TRBJ2-1|NA|TRBV30
TGTGCCGTCTGGACTAGCTCCTACAATGAGCAGTTCTTC
CAVWTSSYNEQFF
>NA|TRBJ1-5|NA|TRBV19
TGTGCCATCGACTCAGGGGACAAAAGAAATCAGCCCCAGCATTTT
CAIDSGDKRNQPQHF
>NA|TRBJ2-5|NA|TRBV3-1/TRBV3-2
TGTGCCAGCAGCCAAGATAGACGCAGGGGCCAAGAGACCCAGTACTTC
CASSQDRRRGQETQYF
>NA|TRBJ2-1|NA|TRBV11-2
TGTGCCAGCAGCTTAGGTCCGAGCGACGCGTTCTTC
CASSLGPSDAFF
>NA|TRBJ1-2|NA|TRBV9
TGTGCCAGCAGCGTTGGAGGGGCTAACTATGGCTACACCTTC
CASSVGGANYGYTF
>NA|TRBJ1-1|NA|TRBV6-5
TGTGCCAGCAGTTACTCACGGGGACAAAACACTGAAGCTTTCTTT
CASSYSRGQNTEAFF
>NA|TRBJ1-4|NA|TRBV6-6
TGTGCCAGCAGGAAAAGGGACGCAGGGAGGGAAAAACTGTTTTTT
CASRKRDAGREKLFF
>TRBD1|TRBJ2-1|NA|TRBV2
TGTGCCAGCAGTCGACAGGGGGCGATTATCCACAATGAGCAGTTCTTC
CASSRQGAIIHNEQFF
>TRBD2|TRBJ2-3|NA|TRBV10-2
TGCGCCAGCAGCCCCGTCGGTAGCGGGGGTACAGATACGCAGTATTTT
CASSPVGSGGTDTQYF
>NA|TRBJ1-1|few|TRBV6-5
TGTGCCAGCAAAGAAGGGGTAGGGACTGAAGCTTTCTTT
CASKEGVGTEAFF